One and the same sample provided the 13 T cell receptor beta chains below, sequenced in a study of blood T cells in healthy people across ages. Using a J-beta primer mix together with a sample-barcoded 5' primer, a second PCR was run for roughly 6 to 12 cycles. TCRdb fed the 5' RACE reads into MiXCR, producing one record per CDR3 protein. The sample holds roughly 560,000 distinct CDR3 sequences; under 30% are singletons and the top ten take approximately 10%. This sample was also put to use in a study of T cells of mothers and their children.

Sample: blood. Receptor source: a boy aged 5 to 17 in good health.

This chain uses TRBV5-1 with TRBJ2-5; D remains ambiguous. The end of the DNA is better explained by TRBJ2-1, so the J call may be wrong. The length of the CDR3 is 12 residues. Germline loops: CDR1 SGHRS, CDR2 YFSETQ. This chain's CDR3 is CASSGRTSEQFF. CDR3 nucleotides: TGCGCCAGCAGCGGGCGCACCAGTGAGCAGTTCTTC.

This clonotype was picked up a small number of times. The rearrangement joins TRBV6-6 to TRBJ1-2; possible D gene TRBD1, 6 bases. The germline V gene has CDR1 MNHNY and CDR2 SVGAGI (reference sequence). The CDR3 is 13 residues long. The V and J ends lost 10 bases and 0 bases respectively, with 12 bases between them. The CDR3 sequence: CATYRDSNYGYTF. The DNA for the CDR3 is TGTGCCACGTACAGGGACTCTAACTATGGCTACACCTTC.

The chain recombines TRBV27 with TRBJ2-4; 7 bases line up with TRBD2. This CDR3 is 17 amino acids long. The trim removed 2 bases at V and 0 bases at J, leaving 7 bases unmatched. Germline V gene sequence: CDR1 MNHEY, CDR2 SMNVEV (reference sequence). CDR3 in DNA: TGTGCCAGCAGTTTAAGTGCGGGAGCTATAGCCAAAAACATTCAGTACTTC. This codes for CASSLSAGAIAKNIQYF.

This clonotype has only a few counts. The V and J genes are TRBV6-5 and TRBJ2-2; 8 bases fit TRBD1. This CDR3 is built from 15 residues. Trimming at V came to 3 bases and at J to 1 base, leaving 1 base not matched to a gene. From germline, CDR1 is MNHEY and CDR2 SVGAGI. CDR3 region: CASSYDRGNTGELFF. The CDR3, as DNA: TGTGCCAGCAGTTATGACAGGGGGAACACCGGGGAGCTGTTTTTT.

This chain links TRBV6-2 or TRBV6-3 with TRBJ1-5; 9 nucleotides agree with TRBD1. Germline V gene sequence: CDR1 MNHEY, CDR2 SVGEGT. The junction had 10 bases not matched to a gene; V was cut back by 8 bases and J by 5 bases. This CDR3 region has 15 residues. The CDR3, as DNA: TGTGCCAGCCGCGTAACGGGACAGGGCGATCAGCCCCAGCATTTT. Amino acid sequence: CASRVTGQGDQPQHF.

This clonotype was detected only a few times. The chain combines TRBV11-2 with TRBJ2-1; TRBD2 might be the D (6 bases). The CDR3 covers 15 residues. V lost 2 bases, J lost 5 bases, and 13 bases lay in between. Germline CDR1 SGHAT, CDR2 FQNNGV. CDR3 in amino acids: CASSLYGGPNNEQFF. CDR3 in DNA: TGTGCCAGCAGCTTATACGGGGGACCCAACAATGAGCAGTTCTTC.

This clonotype was counted between two and nine times. This sequence may be a read error, since a much larger clone differs from it by one base. V usage is TRBV6-4 and J usage is TRBJ2-3; 7 bases fit TRBD2. The CDR3 length is 14 residues. Germline CDR1 and CDR2: MRHNA and SNTAGT. CDR3 DNA: TGTGCCAGCAGTGGGGGACTACCCACAGGTACGCAGTATTTT. It yields the protein CASSGGLPTGTQYF.

This clonotype has a handful of counts. V gene TRBV5-5 combines with J gene TRBJ1-6, with D unresolved. Germline CDR1 and CDR2: SGHKS and YYEKEE (reference sequence). CDR3 length equals 15 residues. Trimming pared 4 bases from V and 7 bases from J, leaving 15 bases between. In nucleotides, the CDR3 is TGTGCCAGCAGCGCTCGGACGTATAAGAATTCACCCCTCCACTTT. Translated, it gives CASSARTYKNSPLHF.

This chain connects TRBV12-3 or TRBV12-4 to TRBJ2-1; 7 positions match TRBD1. The CDR3 is 16 amino acids. V lost 6 bases to trimming and J lost 0 bases; unmatched junction nucleotides: 8. This chain's CDR3 is CASRTEQGSSYNEQFF. CDR3 DNA sequence: TGTGCCAGCAGAACTGAACAGGGGAGCTCCTACAATGAGCAGTTCTTC.

At least ten counts were recorded for this clonotype. The rearrangement links TRBV29-1 to TRBJ2-5, with D perhaps TRBD1 (5 bases). The ends were cut back, 3 bases at V and 5 bases at J, with 13 bases in the middle. The CDR3 runs to 13 residues. Germline V gives CDR1 SQVTM, CDR2 ANQGSEA. Here the CDR3 DNA reads TGCAGCGTTGAGACTGGGGCGCGGGAGACCCAGTACTTC. Protein: CSVETGARETQYF.

The chain recombines TRBV20-1 with TRBJ2-1; either TRBD1 or TRBD2 may fit D (5 bases each). The V end was cut by 0 bases, the J end by 4 bases, with 10 bases between. Per the germline V gene, CDR1 is DFQATT and CDR2 is SNEGSKA (reference sequence). CDR3 length: 14 residues. The CDR3 bases are TGCAGTGCTAGAGACAGGGAGCATTACAATGAGCAGTTCTTC. Translated, it gives CSARDREHYNEQFF.

This sequence joins TRBV5-1 and TRBJ1-2; tentative D call: TRBD1 (6 bases). Germline lookup yields CDR1 SGHRS and CDR2 YFSETQ. The CDR3 consists of 15 residues. The germline V and J ends were trimmed by 1 base and 8 bases, with 18 bases remaining between them. Here the CDR3 DNA reads TGCGCCAGCAGCTTGCGTAGCGAGGGGGAGAACGGCTACACCTTC. It is translated as CASSLRSEGENGYTF.

The chain is built from TRBV7-9 and TRBJ1-1; D call uncertain. Germline CDR1 is SEHNR and CDR2 is FQNEAQ (reference sequence). V gave up 0 bases and J gave up 4 bases, with 12 bases separating them. The length of the CDR3 is 15 residues. The CDR3 DNA reads TGTGCCAGCAGCTTAGCGAAATCAGCGGCCACTGAAGCTTTCTTT. It codes for CASSLAKSAATEAFF.